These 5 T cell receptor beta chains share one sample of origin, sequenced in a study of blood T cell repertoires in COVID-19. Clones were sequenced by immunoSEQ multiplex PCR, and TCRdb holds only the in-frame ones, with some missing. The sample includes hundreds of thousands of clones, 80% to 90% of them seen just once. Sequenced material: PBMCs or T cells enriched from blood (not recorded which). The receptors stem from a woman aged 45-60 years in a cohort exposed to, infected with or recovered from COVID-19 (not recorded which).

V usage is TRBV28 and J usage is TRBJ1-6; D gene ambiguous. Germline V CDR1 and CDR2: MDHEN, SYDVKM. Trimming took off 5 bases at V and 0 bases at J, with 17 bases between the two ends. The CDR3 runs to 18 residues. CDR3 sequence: CASSTDKNPSSYNSPLHF. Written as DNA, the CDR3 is TGTGCCAGCAGTACCGACAAAAACCCCAGCTCCTATAATTCACCCCTCCACTTT.

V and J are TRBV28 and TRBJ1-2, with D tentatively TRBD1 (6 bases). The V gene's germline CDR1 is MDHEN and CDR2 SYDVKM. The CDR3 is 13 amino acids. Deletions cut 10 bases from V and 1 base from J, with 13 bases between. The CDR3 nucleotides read TGTGCCAACTCGGGACACAGTAACTATGGCTACACCTTC. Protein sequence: CANSGHSNYGYTF.

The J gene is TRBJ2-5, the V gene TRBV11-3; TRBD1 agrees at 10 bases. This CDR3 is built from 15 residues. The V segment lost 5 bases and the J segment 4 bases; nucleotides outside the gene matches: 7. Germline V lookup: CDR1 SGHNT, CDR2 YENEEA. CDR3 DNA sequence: TGTGCCAGCAGCCGCGGACAGGGGGTCTCAGAGACCCAGTACTTC. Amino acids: CASSRGQGVSETQYF.

The CDR3 DNA reads as TGTGCCAGCTCACCAATACAGGGATCTGGAAACACCATATATTTT. Translation: CASSPIQGSGNTIYF. The V gene is TRBV18, the J gene TRBJ1-3; TRBD1 might be the D (6 bases). The V and J ends lost 2 bases and 1 base respectively, with 9 bases between them. This CDR3 contains 15 residues. Germline lookup yields CDR1 KGHSH and CDR2 LQKENI.

The DNA of the CDR3 is TGCGCCAGCAGCCAAGACGGGGGGTACGAGCAGTACTTC. It encodes CASSQDGGYEQYF. This chain joins TRBV4-3 and TRBJ2-7; the match to TRBD2 covers 7 bases. Germline V CDR1 and CDR2: LGHNA, YSLEER. V lost 0 bases, J lost 4 bases, and 0 bases stayed unmatched. The CDR3 loop spans 13 amino acids.